Following are 15 T cell receptor beta chains from one sample sequenced in a study of a mutant IDH1 vaccine in newly diagnosed glioma. Assay used: immunoSEQ multiplex PCR; TCRdb lists only in-frame clones, some missing. The table includes about 66,000 clones, about four fifths detected once. Time point indicated: week 11, during vaccination. Vaccinated patients received 300 ug of mutant IDH1 20-mer peptide per dose, with topical imiquimod. No antigen is known for these receptors. The sequences come from PBMCs, collected from a glioma patient whose treatment included an IDH1 peptide vaccine. Every receptor here comes from a woman in her fifties or sixties with glioma.

The V gene is TRBV2, the J gene TRBJ1-3; 7 bases align to TRBD1. The ends lost 2 bases at V and 7 bases at J; junction bases unmatched: 2. Germline values: CDR1 SNHLY, CDR2 FYNNEI. The CDR3 extends over 13 amino acids. CDR3 residues: CASSELQGNTIYF. CDR3 coding DNA: TGTGCCAGCAGTGAACTACAGGGGAACACCATATATTTT.

The J gene is TRBJ1-5, the V gene TRBV5-6; D perhaps matches TRBD1 (6 bases). Germline loops: CDR1 SGHDT, CDR2 YYEEEE. The CDR3 covers 14 residues. Trimming removed 1 base at V and 4 bases at J, with 9 bases between. CDR3 DNA: TGTGCCAGCAGCTTGCAGGGGCTGAATCAGCCCCAGCATTTT. This codes for CASSLQGLNQPQHF.

This chain connects TRBV9 to TRBJ1-4; D might be TRBD1 (6 bases). The CDR3 is 16 amino acids. V was shortened by 4 bases and J by 1 base, with 14 bases between the two germline ends. The germline CDR1 and CDR2 sequences are SGDLS and YYNGEE. The CDR3 sequence: CASSPSPRGTNEKLFF. Written as DNA, the CDR3 is TGTGCCAGCAGCCCCTCCCCCAGGGGAACTAATGAAAAACTGTTTTTT.

The J gene is TRBJ1-3, the V gene TRBV18, with a tentative D call TRBD1 (6 bases). The CDR3 contains 14 residues. Trimming shortened V by 6 bases and J by 1 base, and 10 bases separated the two germline ends. Germline values: CDR1 KGHSH, CDR2 LQKENI. The CDR3 coding sequence is TGTGCCAGCTCGCAGCAGGGGTCTGGAAACACCATATATTTT. Protein: CASSQQGSGNTIYF.

The rearrangement uses TRBV25-1 and TRBJ1-5; D gene ambiguous. Germline CDR1 and CDR2: MGHDK and SYGVNS. The length of the CDR3 is 14 residues. V gave up 0 bases and J gave up 7 bases, with 10 bases separating them. CDR3: CASSEYRVMQPQHF. The CDR3 coding sequence is TGTGCCAGCAGTGAATATCGGGTGATGCAGCCCCAGCATTTT.

In its sample, this clone was seen a few times. The chain is built from TRBV5-6 and TRBJ1-1; no clear D. V dropped 2 bases and J dropped 5 bases, with 10 bases sitting between them. Germline V gene lookup returns CDR1 SGHDT and CDR2 YYEEEE. The CDR3 has 13 residues. The CDR3 loop reads CASSFKQKTEAFF. Here the CDR3 DNA reads TGTGCCAGCAGCTTCAAACAGAAGACTGAAGCTTTCTTT.

The chain uses TRBV6-5 and TRBJ2-2, with unresolved D. CDR1 is MNHEY and CDR2 is SVGAGI in the germline V gene. Trimming took 4 bases from V and 6 from J, leaving 9 bases between them. The length of the CDR3 is 13 residues. As DNA, the CDR3 is TGTGCCAGCAGTTGGGCCCATGCCGGGGAGCTGTTTTTT. Protein: CASSWAHAGELFF.

The chain employs TRBV7-9 and TRBJ2-2; D is unresolved. V was clipped by 6 bases and J by 7 bases, with 9 bases between them. This CDR3 comprises 12 residues. Germline lookup yields CDR1 SEHNR and CDR2 FQNEAQ (reference sequence). The CDR3 reads CASRTTNGELFF. Here the CDR3 DNA reads TGTGCCAGCAGGACAACCAACGGGGAGCTGTTTTTT.

The chain joins TRBV19 to TRBJ1-5, with D hard to call. The germline V gene has CDR1 LNHDA and CDR2 SQIVND (reference sequence). Trimming pared 2 bases from V and 3 bases from J, leaving 11 bases between. This CDR3 region has 15 residues. The CDR3 loop reads CASSIRGPPNQPQHF. CDR3 DNA sequence: TGTGCCAGTAGTATACGCGGGCCTCCCAATCAGCCCCAGCATTTT.

The chain carries TRBV29-1 and TRBJ1-1; a possible D gene is TRBD1 (6 bases). V gave up 6 bases and J gave up 0 bases, with 14 bases separating them. The CDR3 spans 14 residues. Germline V gene lookup returns CDR1 SQVTM and CDR2 ANQGSEA. The CDR3 reads CSVQDSRLNTEAFF. Written as DNA, the CDR3 is TGCAGCGTACAGGACAGCAGACTGAACACTGAAGCTTTCTTT.

The rearrangement joins TRBV7-8 to TRBJ2-7, with 8 bases fitting TRBD1. This CDR3 is built from 16 residues. The J segment lost 3 bases and the V segment lost 1 base, leaving 8 bases of the junction unmatched. Germline lookup yields CDR1 SGHVS and CDR2 FQNEAQ. CDR3 sequence reads: CASSLEVTGGYYEQYF. In DNA, the CDR3 is TGTGCCAGCAGCTTAGAGGTCACAGGGGGTTACTACGAGCAGTACTTC.

The V call is TRBV10-3, the J call TRBJ1-1; 8 nucleotides align to TRBD1. Germline lookup yields CDR1 ENHRY and CDR2 SYGVKD. J gave up 2 bases and V 0 bases, and 2 bases lay outside the gene matches. The CDR3 is made up of 15 amino acids. The CDR3 bases are TGTGCCATCAGTGAGTCGGGGACAGGAAACACTGAAGCTTTCTTT. Protein: CAISESGTGNTEAFF.

This chain links TRBV5-1 with TRBJ1-2; 11 bases agree with TRBD1. Germline CDR1 reads SGHRS; CDR2 reads YFSETQ. V gave up 4 bases and J gave up 2 bases; unmatched junction bases: 4. This CDR3 region has 15 residues. CDR3 loop: CASSPGTGGNYGYTF. As DNA, the CDR3 is TGCGCCAGCAGCCCCGGGACAGGGGGGAACTATGGCTACACCTTC.

V usage is TRBV4-1 and J usage is TRBJ2-7; 13 nucleotides match TRBD2. The CDR3 is 15 amino acids. Germline V gene sequence: CDR1 MGHRA, CDR2 YSYEKL. V was clipped by 4 bases and J by 1 base; unmatched bases: 1. This chain's CDR3 is CASSLTSGGSYEQYF. CDR3 sequence (DNA): TGCGCCAGCAGCCTGACTAGCGGGGGGTCCTACGAGCAGTACTTC.

The chain employs TRBV2 and TRBJ1-4; D remains unclear. The CDR3 runs to 15 residues. Deletions cut 6 bases from V and 8 bases from J, with 19 bases between. The germline V gene has CDR1 SNHLY and CDR2 FYNNEI. CDR3 DNA: TGTGCCAGCAGCTTGACACAAGAAGTAAACGAAAAACTGTTTTTT. Translated: CASSLTQEVNEKLFF.